This T cell receptor beta chain was documented in a study of CD8 T cells in ankylosing spondylitis. In this sample, this clonotype turned up many times. Its antigen is as yet unknown. Trimming stripped 0 bases from V and 5 bases from J, with 13 bases between. This CDR3 has 15 amino acids. CDR1 is MGHRA and CDR2 is YSYEKL in the germline V gene. As the method for making TCR beta libraries, quantitative 5'-RACE with molecular barcodes was used. Each CDR3 protein gets one entry after TCRdb re-called the 5' RACE reads with MiXCR. The sample shows roughly 140,000 distinct CDR3 sequences, 40% to 50% of them seen only once. Overall study results and limits: Reported data indicate significant enrichment of disease-linked clones within matched ankylosing spondylitis synovial fluid. Previously reported in reactive arthritis synovial fluid and blood were some of the motif variants. Ankylosing spondylitis blood seemed to carry a telltale TCR beta motif made of under ten highly homologous variants.

This chain uses TRBV4-1 with TRBJ1-1, with unresolved D. The source material was synovial fluid, either unsorted or a sorted T cell fraction (not recorded which). The receptor comes from a male donor with ankylosing spondylitis. The CDR3 is CASSQEFRGLTEAFF. CDR3 DNA: TGCGCCAGCAGCCAAGAATTCCGGGGTCTGACTGAAGCTTTCTTT.